What follows is one TCR beta chain and its context. Its matching antigen is unknown. Viral peptide pool expansion of antigen-specific CD4+ T cells preceded sequencing in the ViraFEST assay. Culture proceeded for under twelve days, and CD4+ T cells were then isolated. SARS-CoV-2 infection was confirmed by PCR in the person between March and December 2020. In culture with roughly 10 IU/ml IL-2 and approximately 9.1 ug/ml peptides, PBMC were grown at some 2 million per well. Trimming shortened V by 8 bases and J by 0 bases, and 14 bases separated the two germline ends. This CDR3 is built from 15 residues. CDR1 is LNHDA, CDR2 SQIVND, per germline (reference sequence). Method: immunoSEQ multiplex PCR; TCRdb's copy keeps in-frame clones and lacks some. The sample contains about 40,000 clones, approximately 70% of which appear only once. This specimen comes from a study of vaccination effects on CD4 cells after COVID-19.

Overall study findings and caveats: Spike-reactive clones found after vaccination in convalescents were mainly new vaccine-induced clones. Whether induced by infection or by vaccine, clones showed marked clonal contraction late after vaccination.

This chain links TRBV19 with TRBJ1-5; D remains ambiguous. The specimen comprised CD4+ T cells from PBMCs cultured with a peptide pool, sampled before COVID-19 vaccination. The receptor comes from a human donor who had a prior SARS-CoV-2 infection. Here the CDR3 DNA reads TGTGCCAGTCGCAGGTTACCATATAGCAATCAGCCCCAGCATTTT. Amino acid sequence: CASRRLPYSNQPQHF.